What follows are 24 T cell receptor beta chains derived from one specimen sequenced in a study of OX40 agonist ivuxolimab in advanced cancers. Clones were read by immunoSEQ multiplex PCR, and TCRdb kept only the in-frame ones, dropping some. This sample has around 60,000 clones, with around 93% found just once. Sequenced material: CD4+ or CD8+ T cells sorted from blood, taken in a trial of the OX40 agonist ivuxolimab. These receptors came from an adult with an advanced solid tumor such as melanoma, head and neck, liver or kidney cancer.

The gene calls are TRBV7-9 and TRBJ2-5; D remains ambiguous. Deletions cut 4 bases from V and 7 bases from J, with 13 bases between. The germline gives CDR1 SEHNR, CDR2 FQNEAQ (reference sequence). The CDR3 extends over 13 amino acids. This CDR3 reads CASSSGPAGTQYF. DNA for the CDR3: TGTGCCAGCAGCTCCGGGCCAGCCGGGACCCAGTACTTC.

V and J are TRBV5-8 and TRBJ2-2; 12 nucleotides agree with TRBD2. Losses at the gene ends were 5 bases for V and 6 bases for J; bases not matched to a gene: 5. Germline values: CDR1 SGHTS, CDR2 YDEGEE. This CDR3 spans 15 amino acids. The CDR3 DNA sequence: TGTGCCAGCAGACCCCGACTAGCGGGGGCCGGGGAGCTGTTTTTT. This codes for CASRPRLAGAGELFF.

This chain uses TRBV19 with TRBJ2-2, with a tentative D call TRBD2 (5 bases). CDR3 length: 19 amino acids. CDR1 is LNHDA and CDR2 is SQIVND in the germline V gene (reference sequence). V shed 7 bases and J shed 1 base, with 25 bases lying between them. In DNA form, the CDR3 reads TGTGCCAGTACCGGAGGTCCGAGACCCCACTCGGGGAACACCGGGGAGCTGTTTTTT. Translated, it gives CASTGGPRPHSGNTGELFF. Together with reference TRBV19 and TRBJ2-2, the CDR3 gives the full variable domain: DGGITQSPKYLFRKEGQNVTLSCEQNLNHDAMYWYRQDPGQGLRLIYYSQIVNDFQKGDIAEGYSVSREKKESFPLTVTSAQKNPTAFYLCASTGGPRPHSGNTGELFFGEGSRLTVL.

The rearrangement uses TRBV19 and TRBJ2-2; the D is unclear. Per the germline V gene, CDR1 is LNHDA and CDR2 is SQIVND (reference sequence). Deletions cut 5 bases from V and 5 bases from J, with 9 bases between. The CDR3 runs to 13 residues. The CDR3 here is CASSQALTGELFF. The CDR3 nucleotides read TGTGCCAGTAGTCAAGCCCTGACCGGGGAGCTGTTTTTT.

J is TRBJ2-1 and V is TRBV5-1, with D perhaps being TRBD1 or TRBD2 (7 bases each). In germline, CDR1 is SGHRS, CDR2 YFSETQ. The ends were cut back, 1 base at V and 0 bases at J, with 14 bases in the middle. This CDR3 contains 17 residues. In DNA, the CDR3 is TGCGCCAGCAGCTTGTTCCAGGGGGGGAGCTCCTACAATGAGCAGTTCTTC. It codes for CASSLFQGGSSYNEQFF.

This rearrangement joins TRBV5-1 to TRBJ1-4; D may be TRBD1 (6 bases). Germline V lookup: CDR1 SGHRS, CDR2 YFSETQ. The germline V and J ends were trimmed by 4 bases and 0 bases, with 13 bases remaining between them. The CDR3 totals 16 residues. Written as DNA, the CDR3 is TGCGCCAGCAGCCCAGGACAGATAGCAACTAATGAAAAACTGTTTTTT. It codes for CASSPGQIATNEKLFF.

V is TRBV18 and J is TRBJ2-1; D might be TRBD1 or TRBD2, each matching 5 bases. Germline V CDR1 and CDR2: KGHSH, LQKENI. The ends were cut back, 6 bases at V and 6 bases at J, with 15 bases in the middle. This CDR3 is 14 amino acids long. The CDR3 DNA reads TGTGCCAGCTCTCTCGGGGCCCCGTCCAATGAGCAGTTCTTC. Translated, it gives CASSLGAPSNEQFF.

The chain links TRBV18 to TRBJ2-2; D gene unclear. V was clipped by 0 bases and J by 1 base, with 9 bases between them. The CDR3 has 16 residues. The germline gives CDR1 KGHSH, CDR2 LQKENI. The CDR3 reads CASSPPAMRNTGELFF. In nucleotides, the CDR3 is TGTGCCAGCTCACCACCTGCTATGCGGAACACCGGGGAGCTGTTTTTT.

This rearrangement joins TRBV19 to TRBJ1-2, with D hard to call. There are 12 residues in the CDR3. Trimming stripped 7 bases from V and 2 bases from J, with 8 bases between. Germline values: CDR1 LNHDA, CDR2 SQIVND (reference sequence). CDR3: CASMGQNYGYTF. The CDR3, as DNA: TGTGCCAGTATGGGCCAGAACTATGGCTACACCTTC.

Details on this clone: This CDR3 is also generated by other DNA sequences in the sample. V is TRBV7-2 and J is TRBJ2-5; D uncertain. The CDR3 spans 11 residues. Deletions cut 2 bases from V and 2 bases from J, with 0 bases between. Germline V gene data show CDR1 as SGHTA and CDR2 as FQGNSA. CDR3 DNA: TGTGCCAGCAGCTTACAAGAGACCCAGTACTTC. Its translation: CASSLQETQYF.

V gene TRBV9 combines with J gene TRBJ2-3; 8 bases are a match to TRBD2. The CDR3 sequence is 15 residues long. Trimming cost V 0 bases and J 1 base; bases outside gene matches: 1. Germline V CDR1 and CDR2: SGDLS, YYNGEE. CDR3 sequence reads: CASSVGLARTDTQYF. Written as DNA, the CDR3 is TGTGCCAGCAGCGTAGGACTAGCGCGCACAGATACGCAGTATTTT.

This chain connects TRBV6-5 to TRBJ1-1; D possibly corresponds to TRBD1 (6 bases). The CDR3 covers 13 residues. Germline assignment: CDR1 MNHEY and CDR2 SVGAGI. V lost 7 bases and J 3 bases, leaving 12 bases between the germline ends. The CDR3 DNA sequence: TGTGCCAGCACTCGAACAGGGCACACTGAAGCTTTCTTT. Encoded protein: CASTRTGHTEAFF.

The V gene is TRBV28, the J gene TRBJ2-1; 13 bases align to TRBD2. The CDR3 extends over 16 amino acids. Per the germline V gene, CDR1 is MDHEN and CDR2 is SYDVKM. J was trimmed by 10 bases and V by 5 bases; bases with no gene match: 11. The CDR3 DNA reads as TGTGCCAGCAGTAAACTAGCGGGAGGGCGCAGATCGGAGCAGTTCTTC. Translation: CASSKLAGGRRSEQFF.

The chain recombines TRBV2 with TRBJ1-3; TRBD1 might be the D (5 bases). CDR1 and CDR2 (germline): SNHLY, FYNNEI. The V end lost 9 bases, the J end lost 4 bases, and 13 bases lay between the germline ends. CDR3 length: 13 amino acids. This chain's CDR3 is CARRGTAGNTIYF. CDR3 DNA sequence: TGTGCCAGGAGGGGAACAGCAGGAAACACCATATATTTT.

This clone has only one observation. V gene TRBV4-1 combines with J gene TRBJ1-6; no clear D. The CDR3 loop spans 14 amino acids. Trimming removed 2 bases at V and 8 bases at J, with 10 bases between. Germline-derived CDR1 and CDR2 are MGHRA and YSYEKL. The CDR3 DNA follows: TGCGCCAGCAGCCAACGCCGGTTGGATTCACCCCTCCACTTT. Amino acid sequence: CASSQRRLDSPLHF.

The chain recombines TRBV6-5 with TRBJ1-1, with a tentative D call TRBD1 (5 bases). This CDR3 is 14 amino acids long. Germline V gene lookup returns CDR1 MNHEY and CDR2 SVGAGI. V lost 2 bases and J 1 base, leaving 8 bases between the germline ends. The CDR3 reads CASSYGGGNTEAFF. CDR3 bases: TGTGCCAGCAGTTACGGTGGGGGGAACACTGAAGCTTTCTTT.

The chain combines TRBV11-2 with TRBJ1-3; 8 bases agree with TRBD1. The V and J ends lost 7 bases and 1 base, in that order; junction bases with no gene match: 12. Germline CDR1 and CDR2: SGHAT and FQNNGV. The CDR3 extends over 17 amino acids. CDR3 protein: CASNKQGGQGSGNTIYF. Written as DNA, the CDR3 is TGTGCCAGCAACAAACAGGGGGGCCAAGGATCTGGAAACACCATATATTTT.

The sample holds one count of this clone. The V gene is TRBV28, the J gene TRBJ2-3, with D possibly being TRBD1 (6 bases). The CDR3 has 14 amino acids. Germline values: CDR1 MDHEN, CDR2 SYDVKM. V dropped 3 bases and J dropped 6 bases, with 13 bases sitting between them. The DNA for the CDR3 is TGTGCCAGCAGTTTTGAGGGAAGGGGGGATACGCAGTATTTT. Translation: CASSFEGRGDTQYF. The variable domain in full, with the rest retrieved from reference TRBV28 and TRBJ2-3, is DVKVTQSSRYLVKRTGEKVFLECVQDMDHENMFWYRQDPGLGLRLIYFSYDVKMKEKGDIPEGYSVSREKKERFSLILESASTNQTSMYLCASSFEGRGDTQYFGPGTRLTVL.

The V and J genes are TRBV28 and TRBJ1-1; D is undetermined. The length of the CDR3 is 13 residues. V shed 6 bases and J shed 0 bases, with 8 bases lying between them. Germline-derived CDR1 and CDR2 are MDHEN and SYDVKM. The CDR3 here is CASRRFLNTEAFF. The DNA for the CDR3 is TGTGCCAGCAGAAGGTTCCTGAACACTGAAGCTTTCTTT.

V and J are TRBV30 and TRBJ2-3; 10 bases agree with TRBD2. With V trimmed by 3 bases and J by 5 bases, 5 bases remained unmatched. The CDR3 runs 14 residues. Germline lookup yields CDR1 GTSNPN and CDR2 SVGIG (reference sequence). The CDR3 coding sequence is TGTGCCTGGAGCAGGACTAGCGGACAAGATACGCAGTATTTT. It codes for CAWSRTSGQDTQYF.

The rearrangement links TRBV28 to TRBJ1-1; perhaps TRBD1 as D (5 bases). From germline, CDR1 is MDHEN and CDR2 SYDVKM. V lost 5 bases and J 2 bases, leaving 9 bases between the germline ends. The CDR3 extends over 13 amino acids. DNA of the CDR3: TGTGCCAGCAGTGGGACGGTAAACACTGAAGCTTTCTTT. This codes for CASSGTVNTEAFF.

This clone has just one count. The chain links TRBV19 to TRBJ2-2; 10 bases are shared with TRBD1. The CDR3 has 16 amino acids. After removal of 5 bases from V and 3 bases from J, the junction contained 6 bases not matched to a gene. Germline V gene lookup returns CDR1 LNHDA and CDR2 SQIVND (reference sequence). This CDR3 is CASSFRGTGDTGELFF. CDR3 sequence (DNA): TGTGCCAGTAGTTTTAGAGGGACAGGGGACACCGGGGAGCTGTTTTTT.

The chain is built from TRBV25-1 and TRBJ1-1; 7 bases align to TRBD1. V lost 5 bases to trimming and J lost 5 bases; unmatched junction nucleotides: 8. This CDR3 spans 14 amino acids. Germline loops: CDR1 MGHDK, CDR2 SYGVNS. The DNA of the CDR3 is TGTGCCAGCAGTACCACAGGGGTGAGGACTGAAGCTTTCTTT. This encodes CASSTTGVRTEAFF.

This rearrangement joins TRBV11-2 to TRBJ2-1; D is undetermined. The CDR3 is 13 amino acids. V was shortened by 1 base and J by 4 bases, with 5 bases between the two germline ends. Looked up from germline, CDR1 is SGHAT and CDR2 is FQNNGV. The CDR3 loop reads CASSLAIYNEQFF. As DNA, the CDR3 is TGTGCCAGCAGCTTAGCTATATACAATGAGCAGTTCTTC. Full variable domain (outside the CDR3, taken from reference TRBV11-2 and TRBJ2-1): EAGVAQSPRYKIIEKRQSVAFWCNPISGHATLYWYQQILGQGPKLLIQFQNNGVVDDSQLPKDRFSAERLKGVDSTLKIQPAKLEDSAVYLCASSLAIYNEQFFGPGTRLTVL.